The 24 T cell receptor beta chains given below trace back to one sample, sequenced in a study of blood T cell repertoires in COVID-19. Only in-frame clones appear in the TCRdb table, and some are missing; sequencing was by immunoSEQ multiplex PCR. The sample lists about 250,000 clones, around 85% seen once, with about 9.3% in the top ten. Sequencing was done on a sample of PBMCs or T cells enriched from blood (not recorded which). The receptor source for this set is a woman aged 45-65 years with acute COVID-19.

The chain employs TRBV3-1 (or the pseudogene TRBV3-2) and TRBJ1-2; no clear D. The germline gives CDR1 LGHDT, CDR2 YNNKEL (reference sequence). The CDR3 extends over 12 amino acids. The V end lost 0 bases, the J end lost 8 bases, and 7 bases lay between the germline ends. CDR3 coding DNA: TGTGCCAGCAGCCAAGACGGGGAAGGCTACACCTTC. Protein sequence: CASSQDGEGYTF.

This clone was seen only once. V is TRBV5-6 and J is TRBJ2-7; the D gene is possibly TRBD2 (5 bases). CDR1 is SGHDT, CDR2 YYEEEE, per germline. The ends were cut back, 4 bases at V and 3 bases at J, with 26 bases in the middle. The CDR3 spans 18 residues. The CDR3 DNA is TGTGCCAGCAGCCCGAGGGTGGGCCGGTTAATGAATCGCTACGAGCAGTACTTC. Its translation is CASSPRVGRLMNRYEQYF.

The chain carries TRBV18 and TRBJ1-4, with TRBD1 matching 7 bases. The germline CDR1 and CDR2 sequences are KGHSH and LQKENI. This CDR3 contains 15 residues. The ends lost 3 bases at V and 8 bases at J; junction bases unmatched: 9. The CDR3 protein is CASSPLEGAQEKLFF. Here the CDR3 DNA reads TGTGCCAGCTCACCGCTGGAGGGGGCGCAAGAAAAACTGTTTTTT. Variable domain in full (rest from reference TRBV18 and TRBJ1-4): NAGVMQNPRHLVRRRGQEARLRCSPMKGHSHVYWYRQLPEEGLKFMVYLQKENIIDESGMPKERFSAEFPKEGPSILRIQQVVRGDSAAYFCASSPLEGAQEKLFFGSGTQLSVL.

The chain combines TRBV11-2 with TRBJ1-5; possibly TRBD1 for D (5 bases). The length of the CDR3 is 13 residues. Deletions cut 5 bases from V and 4 bases from J, with 9 bases between. The germline CDR1 and CDR2 sequences are SGHAT and FQNNGV. CDR3 sequence (DNA): TGTGCCAGCAGCGACGGGGGGAATCAGCCCCAGCATTTT. It is translated as CASSDGGNQPQHF. Looking up the rest from reference TRBV11-2 and TRBJ1-5 gives the full variable domain: EAGVAQSPRYKIIEKRQSVAFWCNPISGHATLYWYQQILGQGPKLLIQFQNNGVVDDSQLPKDRFSAERLKGVDSTLKIQPAKLEDSAVYLCASSDGGNQPQHFGDGTRLSIL.

The chain combines TRBV3-1 (or the pseudogene TRBV3-2) with TRBJ1-3, with 7 bases identical to TRBD1. The CDR3 is made up of 16 amino acids. With 4 bases clipped from V and 0 bases from J, the junction kept 6 bases outside the gene matches. Germline V lookup: CDR1 LGHDT, CDR2 YNNKEL (reference sequence). The chain's CDR3 is CASSLGQFHSGNTIYF. DNA of the CDR3: TGTGCCAGCAGCCTGGGACAGTTCCACTCTGGAAACACCATATATTTT.

This clone came up once. The gene calls are TRBV7-2 and TRBJ1-4; D unclear. Germline CDR1 SGHTA, CDR2 FQGNSA. V lost 0 bases, J lost 8 bases, and 16 bases lay in between. This CDR3 is 16 amino acids long. Here the CDR3 reads CASSLAPPGGGEKLFF. DNA for the CDR3: TGTGCCAGCAGCTTAGCCCCGCCGGGCGGAGGGGAAAAACTGTTTTTT.

This clone was seen just once. The V call is TRBV28, the J call TRBJ2-1, with a weak D call TRBD1 (6 bases). The V end lost 7 bases, the J end lost 4 bases, and 20 bases lay between the germline ends. Germline V gene lookup returns CDR1 MDHEN and CDR2 SYDVKM. This CDR3 has 16 amino acids. CDR3 nucleotide sequence: TGTGCCAGCACCAACAACCCTGGCAGGGGATACAATGAGCAGTTCTTC. Its translation is CASTNNPGRGYNEQFF.

Notes on this clone: This sample includes further DNA sequences coding for the same CDR3. The chain recombines TRBV7-9 with TRBJ1-2; D is undetermined. Trimming took 5 bases from V and 0 from J, leaving 7 bases between them. The CDR3 consists of 13 residues. CDR1 is SEHNR and CDR2 is FQNEAQ in the germline V gene (reference sequence). The CDR3 sequence is CASSPAANYGYTF. CDR3 DNA sequence: TGTGCCAGCAGCCCCGCAGCTAACTATGGCTACACCTTC.

V and J are TRBV6-4 and TRBJ1-1, with D perhaps TRBD1 (5 bases). Per germline, CDR1 MRHNA and CDR2 SNTAGT. CDR3 length equals 13 residues. Trimming took 5 bases from V and 2 from J, leaving 9 bases between them. For the CDR3, the DNA is TGTGCCAGCAGTCAGGGAATAAACACTGAAGCTTTCTTT. Its translation is CASSQGINTEAFF.

The chain recombines TRBV7-9 with TRBJ1-5; 7 bases fit TRBD1. This CDR3 is 14 amino acids long. Germline CDR1 is SEHNR and CDR2 is FQNEAQ (reference sequence). V lost 3 bases and J lost 3; bases outside the gene matches: 2. CDR3 loop: CASSFDRVNQPQHF. CDR3 DNA: TGTGCCAGCAGCTTCGACAGGGTCAATCAGCCCCAGCATTTT.

The chain couples TRBV3-1 (or the pseudogene TRBV3-2) to TRBJ1-4, with D possibly matching TRBD1 (5 bases). The germline gives CDR1 LGHDT, CDR2 YNNKEL (reference sequence). CDR3 length: 14 residues. Trimming cost V 2 bases and J 3 bases, with 7 bases left between them. The CDR3, as DNA: TGTGCCAGCAGCCAAACAGGTCCTAATGAAAAACTGTTTTTT. Protein product: CASSQTGPNEKLFF.

The rearrangement joins TRBV19 to TRBJ1-3; 9 bases are shared with TRBD1. Germline CDR1 and CDR2: LNHDA and SQIVND (reference sequence). The V gene end was trimmed by 9 bases and the J gene end by 4 bases; junction bases not matched to a gene: 10. The CDR3 contains 15 residues. The CDR3: CASRRDRVGGNTIYF. CDR3 bases: TGTGCCAGCCGCCGGGACAGGGTCGGCGGAAACACCATATATTTT.

As concerns this clone: One end of the junction fails to match germline, which may point to a read error. The gene calls are TRBV7-2 and TRBJ1-4; D gene ambiguous. Germline values: CDR1 SGHTA, CDR2 FQGNSA. This CDR3 is built from 12 residues. CDR3 sequence: CASSLAREKLFF. DNA of the CDR3: TGTGCCAGCAGCCTAGCCCGTGAAAAACTGTTTTTT.

This sequence joins TRBV5-6 and TRBJ1-1; no reliable D call. This CDR3 spans 15 amino acids. CDR1 and CDR2 from the germline V gene are SGHDT and YYEEEE. V lost 1 base to trimming and J lost 1 base, with 11 bases between them. The CDR3 protein is CASSLIGQENTEAFF. DNA for the CDR3: TGTGCCAGCAGCTTGATTGGGCAGGAGAACACTGAAGCTTTCTTT.

This chain uses TRBV3-1 (or the pseudogene TRBV3-2) with TRBJ1-4; 9 nucleotides match TRBD1. The CDR3 spans 15 residues. In germline, CDR1 is LGHDT, CDR2 YNNKEL (reference sequence). The ends lost 4 bases at V and 5 bases at J; junction bases unmatched: 5. CDR3: CASSPPGQGNEKLFF. CDR3 bases: TGTGCCAGCAGCCCCCCGGGACAGGGAAATGAAAAACTGTTTTTT.

This chain connects TRBV5-8 to TRBJ2-1, with 12 bases that match TRBD2. The CDR3 runs 18 residues. Germline V gene data show CDR1 as SGHTS and CDR2 as YDEGEE. V was pared by 4 bases and J by 8 bases, with 16 bases of the junction left unmatched. This chain's CDR3 is CASSPTVEASGGVDEQFF. The CDR3 DNA reads TGTGCCAGCAGCCCCACCGTCGAGGCTAGCGGGGGGGTGGATGAGCAGTTCTTC.

The rearrangement links TRBV4-1 to TRBJ1-1; 10 bases line up with TRBD1. V trimming: 5 bases; J trimming: 1 base; junction bases outside the gene matches: 4. Germline V gene lookup returns CDR1 MGHRA and CDR2 YSYEKL. The CDR3 contains 15 residues. The CDR3 region is CASSTRTGGNTEAFF. The CDR3 DNA reads as TGCGCCAGCAGCACTAGGACAGGGGGGAACACTGAAGCTTTCTTT.

This clone has only one observation. The chain couples TRBV4-1 to TRBJ1-2, with TRBD1 identical over 9 bases. CDR3 length equals 16 residues. J was trimmed by 7 bases and V by 1 base; bases with no gene match: 10. Germline loops: CDR1 MGHRA, CDR2 YSYEKL. The CDR3 DNA reads as TGCGCCAGCAGCCAAGTATCTCCGGGACAGGGACTTGGCTACACCTTC. As protein: CASSQVSPGQGLGYTF.

This chain joins TRBV12-3 or TRBV12-4 and TRBJ2-1; a weak D match, TRBD1 (7 bases). V dropped 6 bases and J dropped 6 bases, with 12 bases sitting between them. This CDR3 is built from 13 residues. Here the CDR3 DNA reads TGTGCCAGCAGGGGGGGACAGTCCAATGAGCAGTTCTTC. Protein sequence: CASRGGQSNEQFF.

This sequence joins TRBV11-3 and TRBJ2-7; a possible D gene is TRBD1 (5 bases). The ends were cut back, 1 base at V and 7 bases at J, with 8 bases in the middle. CDR1 and CDR2 (germline): SGHNT, YENEEA. CDR3 size: 12 residues. CDR3 region: CASSLVGDEQYF. In DNA form, the CDR3 reads TGTGCCAGCAGCTTAGTAGGGGATGAGCAGTACTTC.

The chain uses TRBV15 and TRBJ1-1; 7 bases align to TRBD1. Germline-derived CDR1 and CDR2 are LNHNV and YYDKDF (reference sequence). With 0 bases clipped from V and 0 bases from J, the junction kept 7 bases outside the gene matches. The CDR3 loop spans 17 amino acids. In DNA form, the CDR3 reads TGTGCCACCAGCAGAGATGAGGGACAGCCATTGAACACTGAAGCTTTCTTT. Translation: CATSRDEGQPLNTEAFF.

This clone was picked up one time. This chain uses TRBV11-1 with TRBJ1-5, with D uncertain. The V gene's germline CDR1 is SGHAT and CDR2 FQDESV (reference sequence). This CDR3 contains 15 residues. The germline V and J ends were trimmed by 6 bases and 0 bases, with 12 bases remaining between them. CDR3 sequence (DNA): TGTGCCAGCAGTCTCAGTGCCAATAGCAATCAGCCCCAGCATTTT. Translating gives CASSLSANSNQPQHF. The complete variable domain, with remaining parts taken from reference TRBV11-1 and TRBJ1-5, reads EAEVAQSPRYKITEKSQAVAFWCDPISGHATLYWYRQILGQGPELLVQFQDESVVDDSQLPKDRFSAERLKGVDSTLKIQPAELGDSAMYLCASSLSANSNQPQHFGDGTRLSIL.

The V gene is TRBV19, the J gene TRBJ1-5; TRBD1 matches at 7 bases. The CDR3 loop spans 16 amino acids. V gave up 4 bases and J gave up 0 bases; unmatched junction bases: 6. Per germline, CDR1 LNHDA and CDR2 SQIVND (reference sequence). The CDR3 bases are TGTGCCAGTAGTAATCCGGGACAGCTTAGCAATCAGCCCCAGCATTTT. Encoded protein: CASSNPGQLSNQPQHF.

This chain joins TRBV5-1 and TRBJ1-4; 9 bases are a match to TRBD1. The CDR3 totals 17 residues. With V trimmed by 0 bases and J by 8 bases, 11 bases remained unmatched. Per the germline V gene, CDR1 is SGHRS and CDR2 is YFSETQ. The CDR3 reads CASSLEPPGQGREKLFF. The CDR3 bases are TGCGCCAGCAGCTTGGAACCGCCGGGACAGGGTCGGGAAAAACTGTTTTTT.